Listed below are T cell receptor beta chains from one sample, sequenced in a study of blood T cell repertoires in COVID-19. This table comes from immunoSEQ multiplex PCR, and its TCRdb copy is limited to in-frame clones, with some not included. This table holds about 42,000 clones, 85% to 90% found once. Specimen: peripheral blood. The receptors originated from a man aged 30-40 years with active or convalescent COVID-19. The conserved cysteine and the conserved F or W are not part of the CDR3 here. Size values are once, few and many counts, or a class for expanded clones, and some rows have none.

NA | TRBJ2-2 | TRBV11-3 | 11 | ASCAPNTGELF
once | TRBJ1-2 | TRBV29-1 | 12 | SASTLDSNYGYT
NA | TRBJ2-1 | TRBV7-9 | 12 | ASSFREGRNEQF
NA | TRBJ2-2 | TRBV6-6 | 17 | ASSPRTGDRGRDTGELF
NA | TRBJ1-5 | TRBV5-1 | 13 | ASSLEGVGNQPQH
NA | TRBJ2-1 | TRBV7-2 | 13 | ASSSHRGGYNEQF
NA | TRBJ2-1 | TRBV24-1 | 13 | ATSDLGSGSNEQF
NA | TRBJ1-2 | TRBV30 | 11 | AWRGDRGYGYT
once | TRBJ2-1 | TRBV24-1 | 13 | ATSEGLAGGNEQF
NA | TRBJ2-7 | TRBV5-4 | 12 | ASSKGQGIDEQY
NA | TRBJ2-6 | TRBV6-1 | 14 | ASSDRSSYGANVLT
NA | TRBJ1-1 | TRBV5-1 | 12 | ASSFGSRQDKAF
NA | TRBJ1-5 | TRBV4-1 | 14 | ASSQASTGVGQPQH
few | TRBJ1-2 | TRBV6-5 | 13 | ASSSPFGLVYGYT
NA | TRBJ1-2 | TRBV6-6 | 10 | ASSTGQHGYT
NA | TRBJ2-7 | TRBV28 | 10 | ASIIQGGEQY
NA | TRBJ2-1 | TRBV2 | 12 | ASRGTTAYNEQF
NA | TRBJ2-1 | TRBV10-1 | 13 | ASSPRVAGEGEQF
NA | TRBJ2-7 | TRBV7-9 | 9 | ASSPVDEQY
NA | TRBJ1-1 | TRBV10-3 | 14 | AIRMTGEASTAEAF
NA | TRBJ2-3 | TRBV4-2 | 13 | ASSQERRSTDTQY
NA | TRBJ2-7 | TRBV10-3 | 13 | AISRDSYTSYEQY
few | TRBJ2-3 | TRBV29-1 | 15 | SVKYRLAGGRADTQY
NA | TRBJ1-5 | TRBV3-1/TRBV3-2 | 14 | ASSQGTGLGNQPQH
NA | TRBJ2-3 | TRBV7-3 | 15 | ASSSGGAGGPADTQY
NA | TRBJ2-7 | TRBV5-1 | 13 | ASSSWRQGYYEQY
NA | TRBJ1-4 | TRBV5-1 | 13 | ASSLEGRAREKLF
NA | TRBJ1-2 | TRBV9 | 13 | ASSADGTGRYGYT
NA | TRBJ2-5 | TRBV24-1 | 11 | ATSDLSGETQY
NA | TRBJ2-5 | TRBV6-5 | 10 | ASRGGVETQY
NA | TRBJ2-5 | TRBV10-3 | 13 | AISEGLAPRETQY
NA | TRBJ1-6 | TRBV2 | 11 | ASSAQAMSPLH
once | TRBJ2-1 | TRBV6-5 | 11 | ASGQGAHNEQF
NA | TRBJ1-2 | TRBV18 | 13 | ASSPPGLRNYGYT
NA | TRBJ1-2 | TRBV9 | 12 | ASSVGDINYGYT
NA | TRBJ2-3 | TRBV24-1 | 14 | ATSDVAGRGTDTQY
NA | TRBJ1-4 | TRBV11-3 | 14 | ASSPGQPATNEKLF
NA | TRBJ1-1 | TRBV19 | 14 | ASIGRNRGLNTEAF
NA | TRBJ1-1 | TRBV12-3/TRBV12-4 | 11 | ASSSTGVTEAF
NA | TRBJ2-2 | TRBV7-2 | 14 | ASSFGRGGTTGELF
NA | TRBJ2-2 | TRBV19 | 13 | ASTLGQPNTGELF
once | TRBJ1-1 | TRBV5-1 | 11 | ASSLEGGREAF
NA | TRBJ2-7 | TRBV2 | 14 | ASSPIARDRAHEQY
NA | TRBJ1-3 | TRBV6-1 | 13 | ASSDGTGGRDTIY
NA | TRBJ2-7 | TRBV12-3/TRBV12-4 | 11 | ASSHRDAYEQY
NA | TRBJ2-2 | TRBV24-1 | 14 | ATSDSGGALAGELF
NA | TRBJ2-7 | TRBV13 | 13 | ASSSRQGIPYEQY